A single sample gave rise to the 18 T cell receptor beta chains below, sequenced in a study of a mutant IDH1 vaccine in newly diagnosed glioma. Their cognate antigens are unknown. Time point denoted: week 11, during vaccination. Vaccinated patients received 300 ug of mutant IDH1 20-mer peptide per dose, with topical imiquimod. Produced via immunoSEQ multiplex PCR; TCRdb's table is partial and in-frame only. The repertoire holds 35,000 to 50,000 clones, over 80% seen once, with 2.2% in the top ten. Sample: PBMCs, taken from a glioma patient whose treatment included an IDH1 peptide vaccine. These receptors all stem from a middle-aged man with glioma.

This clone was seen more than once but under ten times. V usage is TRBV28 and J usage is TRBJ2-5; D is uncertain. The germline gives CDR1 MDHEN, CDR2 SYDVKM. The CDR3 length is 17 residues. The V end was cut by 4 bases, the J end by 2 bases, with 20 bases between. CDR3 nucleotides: TGTGCCAGCAGTTCCCTGGGCTTAAAGCTAGAACAAGAGACCCAGTACTTC. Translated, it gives CASSSLGLKLEQETQYF.

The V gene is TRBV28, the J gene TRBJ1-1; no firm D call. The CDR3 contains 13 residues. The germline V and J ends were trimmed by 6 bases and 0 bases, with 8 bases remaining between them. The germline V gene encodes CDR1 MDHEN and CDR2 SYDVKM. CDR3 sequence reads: CASRSLLNTEAFF. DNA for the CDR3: TGTGCCAGCAGATCGCTCTTGAACACTGAAGCTTTCTTT. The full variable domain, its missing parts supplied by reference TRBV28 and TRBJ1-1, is DVKVTQSSRYLVKRTGEKVFLECVQDMDHENMFWYRQDPGLGLRLIYFSYDVKMKEKGDIPEGYSVSREKKERFSLILESASTNQTSMYLCASRSLLNTEAFFGQGTRLTVV.

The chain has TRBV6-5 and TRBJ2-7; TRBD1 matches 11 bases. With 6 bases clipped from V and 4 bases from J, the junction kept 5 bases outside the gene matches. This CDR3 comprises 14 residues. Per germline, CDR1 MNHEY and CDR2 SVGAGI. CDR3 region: CASRRDRGAYEQYF. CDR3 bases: TGTGCCAGCAGGCGGGACAGGGGGGCTTACGAGCAGTACTTC.

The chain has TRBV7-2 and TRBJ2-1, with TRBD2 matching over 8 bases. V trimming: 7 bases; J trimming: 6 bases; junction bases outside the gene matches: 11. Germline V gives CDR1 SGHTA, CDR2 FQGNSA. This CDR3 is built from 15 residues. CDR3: CASTLSGMGGNEQFF. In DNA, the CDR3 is TGTGCCAGCACCCTTAGCGGGATGGGGGGCAATGAGCAGTTCTTC.

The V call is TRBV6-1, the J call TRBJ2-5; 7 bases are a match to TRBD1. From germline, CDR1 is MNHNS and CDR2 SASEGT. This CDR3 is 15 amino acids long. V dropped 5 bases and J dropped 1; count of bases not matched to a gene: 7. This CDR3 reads CASSLRQGAQETQYF. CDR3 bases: TGTGCCAGCAGTCTTCGACAGGGAGCCCAAGAGACCCAGTACTTC.

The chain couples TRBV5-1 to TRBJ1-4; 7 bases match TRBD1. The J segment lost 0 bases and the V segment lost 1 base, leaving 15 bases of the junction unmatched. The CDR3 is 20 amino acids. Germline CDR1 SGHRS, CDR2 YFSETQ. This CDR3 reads CASSLFPGGVYFATNEKLFF. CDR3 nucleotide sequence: TGCGCCAGCAGCTTGTTTCCAGGGGGGGTCTATTTCGCAACTAATGAAAAACTGTTTTTT.

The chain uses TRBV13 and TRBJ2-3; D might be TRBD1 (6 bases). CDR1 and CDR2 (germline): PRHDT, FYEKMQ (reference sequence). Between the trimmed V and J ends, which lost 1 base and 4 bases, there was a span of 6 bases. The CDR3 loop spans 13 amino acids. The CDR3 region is CASSLAGADTQYF. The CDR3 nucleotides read TGTGCCAGCAGCTTAGCAGGGGCAGATACGCAGTATTTT.

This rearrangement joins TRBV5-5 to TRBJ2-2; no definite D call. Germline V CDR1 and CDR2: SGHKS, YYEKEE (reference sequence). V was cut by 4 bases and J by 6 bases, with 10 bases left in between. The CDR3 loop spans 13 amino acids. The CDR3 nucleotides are TGTGCCAGCAGCCTTACTTCGGCCGGGGAGCTGTTTTTT. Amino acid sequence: CASSLTSAGELFF.

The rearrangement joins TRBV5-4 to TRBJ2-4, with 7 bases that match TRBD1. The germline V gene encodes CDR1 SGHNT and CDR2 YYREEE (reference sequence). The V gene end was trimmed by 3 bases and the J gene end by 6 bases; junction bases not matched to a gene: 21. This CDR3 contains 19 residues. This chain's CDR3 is CASSYRTQTGAGPTNIQYF. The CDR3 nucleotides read TGTGCCAGCAGCTATCGCACCCAAACAGGGGCCGGGCCGACAAACATTCAGTACTTC.

The CDR3 DNA follows: TGTGCCAGCATGGGGACAGGGGGCCCGGCTGGTCAGCCCCAGCATTTT. Residues: CASMGTGGPAGQPQHF. The chain has TRBV2 and TRBJ1-5; 12 bases are shared with TRBD1. The trim removed 7 bases at V and 6 bases at J, leaving 10 bases unmatched. Germline V gives CDR1 SNHLY, CDR2 FYNNEI. The CDR3 runs to 16 residues.

This chain's CDR3 is CASSQGAGPNTEAFF. CDR3 bases: TGCGCCAGCAGCCAAGGGGCAGGGCCCAACACTGAAGCTTTCTTT. The chain couples TRBV4-1 to TRBJ1-1; TRBD1 might be the D (5 bases). The germline V gene has CDR1 MGHRA and CDR2 YSYEKL. V lost 1 base and J lost 2, with 11 bases in between. There are 15 residues in the CDR3.

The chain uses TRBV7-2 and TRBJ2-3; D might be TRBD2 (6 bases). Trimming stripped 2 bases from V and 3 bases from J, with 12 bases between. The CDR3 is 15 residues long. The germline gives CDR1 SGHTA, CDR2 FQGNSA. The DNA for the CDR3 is TGTGCCAGCAGCTTAAGCGGGCAGGTGACAGATACGCAGTATTTT. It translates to CASSLSGQVTDTQYF.

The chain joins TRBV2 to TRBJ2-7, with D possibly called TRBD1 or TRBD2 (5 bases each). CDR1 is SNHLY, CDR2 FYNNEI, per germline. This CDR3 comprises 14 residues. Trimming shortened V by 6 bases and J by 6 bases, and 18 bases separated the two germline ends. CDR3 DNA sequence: TGTGCCAGCAGGGGAGCTGGGACCGGGGTCGAGCAGTACTTC. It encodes CASRGAGTGVEQYF. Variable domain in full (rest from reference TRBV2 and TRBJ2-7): EPEVTQTPSHQVTQMGQEVILRCVPISNHLYFYWYRQILGQKVEFLVSFYNNEISEKSEIFDDQFSVERPDGSNFTLKIRSTKLEDSAMYFCASRGAGTGVEQYFGPGTRLTVT.

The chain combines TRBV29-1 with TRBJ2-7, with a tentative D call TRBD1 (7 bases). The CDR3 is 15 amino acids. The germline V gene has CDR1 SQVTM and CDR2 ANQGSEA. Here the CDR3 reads CNPRGRGAFLCEQYF. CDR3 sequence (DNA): TGCAACCCGAGGGGCAGGGGGGCGTTCCTTTGCGAGCAGTACTTC.

CDR3 in amino acids: CASSTGGQETQYF. The DNA of the CDR3 is TGTGCCAGTAGTACAGGGGGCCAAGAGACCCAGTACTTC. V gene TRBV19 combines with J gene TRBJ2-5; 7 nucleotides align to TRBD1. The length of the CDR3 is 13 residues. V was pared by 4 bases and J by 1 base, with 0 bases of the junction left unmatched. CDR1 and CDR2 from the germline V gene are LNHDA and SQIVND (reference sequence). Together with reference TRBV19 and TRBJ2-5, the CDR3 gives the full variable domain: DGGITQSPKYLFRKEGQNVTLSCEQNLNHDAMYWYRQDPGQGLRLIYYSQIVNDFQKGDIAEGYSVSREKKESFPLTVTSAQKNPTAFYLCASSTGGQETQYFGPGTRLLVL.

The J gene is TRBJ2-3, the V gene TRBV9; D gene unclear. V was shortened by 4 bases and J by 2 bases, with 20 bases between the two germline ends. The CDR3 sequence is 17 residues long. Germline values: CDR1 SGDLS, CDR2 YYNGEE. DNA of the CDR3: TGTGCCAGCAGCCCGCGGTCAAGCCAGGCCTACACAGATACGCAGTATTTT. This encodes CASSPRSSQAYTDTQYF.

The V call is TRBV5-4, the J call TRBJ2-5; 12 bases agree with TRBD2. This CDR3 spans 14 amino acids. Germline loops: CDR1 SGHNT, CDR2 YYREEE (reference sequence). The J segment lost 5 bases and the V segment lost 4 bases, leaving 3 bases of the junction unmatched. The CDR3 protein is CASSPTSGSETQYF. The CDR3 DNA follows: TGTGCCAGCAGCCCGACTAGCGGGAGCGAGACCCAGTACTTC.

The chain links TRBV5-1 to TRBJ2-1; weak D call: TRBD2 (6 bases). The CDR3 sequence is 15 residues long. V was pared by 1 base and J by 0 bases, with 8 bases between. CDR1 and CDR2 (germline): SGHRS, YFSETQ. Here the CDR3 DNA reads TGCGCCAGCAGCTTGTGGGAGGCCTCCTACAATGAGCAGTTCTTC. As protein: CASSLWEASYNEQFF.